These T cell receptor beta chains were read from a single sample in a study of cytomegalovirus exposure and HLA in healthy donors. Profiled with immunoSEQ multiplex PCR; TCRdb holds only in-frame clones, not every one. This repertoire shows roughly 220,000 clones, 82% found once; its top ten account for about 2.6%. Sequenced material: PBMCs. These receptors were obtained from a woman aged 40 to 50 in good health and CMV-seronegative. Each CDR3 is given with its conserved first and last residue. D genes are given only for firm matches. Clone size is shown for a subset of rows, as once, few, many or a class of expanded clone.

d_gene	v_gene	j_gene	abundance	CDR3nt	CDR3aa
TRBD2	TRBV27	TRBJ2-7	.	TGTGCCAGCAGTTTATCGCCAGGGAGGGGCGAGCAGTACTTC	CASSLSPGRGEQYF
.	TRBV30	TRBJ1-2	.	TGTGCCTGCCAGGGAATGAGCTATGGCTACACCTTC	CACQGMSYGYTF
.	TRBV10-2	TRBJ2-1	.	TGCGCCAGCACCCCGGGTGGCTTCGTGAGCTCCTACAATGAGCAGTTCTTC	CASTPGGFVSSYNEQFF
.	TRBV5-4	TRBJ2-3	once	TGTGCCAGCGGCCCCGGGACAAGGACAGATACGCAGTATTTT	CASGPGTRTDTQYF
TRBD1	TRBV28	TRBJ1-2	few	TGTGCCAGCAGTACGCTGGGACAGGGCTTCGGGCACTATGGCTACACCTTC	CASSTLGQGFGHYGYTF
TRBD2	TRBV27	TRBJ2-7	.	TGTGCCAGCAGTTTGGGAGGGACTGCCTACGAGCAGTACTTC	CASSLGGTAYEQYF
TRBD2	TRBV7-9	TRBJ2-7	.	TGTTCCAGCAGCCAGCCCGAGGGCGGGAGGACCTACGAGCAGTACTTC	CSSSQPEGGRTYEQYF
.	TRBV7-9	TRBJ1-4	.	TGTGCCAGCAGCTCCCGGGGGGATCCTAATGAAAAACTGTTTTTT	CASSSRGDPNEKLFF
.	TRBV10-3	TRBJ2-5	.	TGTGCCATCAGTGACAGGGGAGAGACCCAGTACTTC	CAISDRGETQYF
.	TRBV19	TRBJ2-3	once	TGTGCCAGTACTCTCGCGGGGCGGTCGAACACAGATACGCAGTATTTT	CASTLAGRSNTDTQYF
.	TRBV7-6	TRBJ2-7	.	TGTGCCAGCAGCTTCTCAGGCTACGAGCAGTACTTC	CASSFSGYEQYF
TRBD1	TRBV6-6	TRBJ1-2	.	TGTGCCAGCAGTTACGGGACAGGGGGTGGCTACACCTTC	CASSYGTGGGYTF
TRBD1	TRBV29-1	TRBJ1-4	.	TGCAGCGTTAACTACTTTTCCGGGACAGGGGGCGAAGTAGAGGAAAAACTGTTTTTT	CSVNYFSGTGGEVEEKLFF
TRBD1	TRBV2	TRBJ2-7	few	TGTGCCAGCAGTGATATGGGACAGGGGGCGACCTACGAGCAGTACTTC	CASSDMGQGATYEQYF
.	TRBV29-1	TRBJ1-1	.	TGCAGCGTTGTAAGCGCCGCGGTGGGTGAAGCTTTCTTT	CSVVSAAVGEAFF
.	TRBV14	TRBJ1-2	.	TGTGCCAGCAGCCAAGATGGGTGGGCCAACTATGGCTACACCTTC	CASSQDGWANYGYTF
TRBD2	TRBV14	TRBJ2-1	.	TGTGCCAGCAGCCTGTACTTAGTAGCGGGAGTTCATAGTGAGCAGTTCTTC	CASSLYLVAGVHSEQFF
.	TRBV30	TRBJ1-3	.	TGTGCCGTGGAGAGTGCTGGAAACACCATATATTTT	CAVESAGNTIYF
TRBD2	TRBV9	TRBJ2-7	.	TGTGCCAGCAGCGTTGGGACTAGCTACGAGCAGTACTTC	CASSVGTSYEQYF
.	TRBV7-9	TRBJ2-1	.	TGTGCCAGCAGCTCAGTAACAGGTTACAATGAGCAGTTCTTC	CASSSVTGYNEQFF
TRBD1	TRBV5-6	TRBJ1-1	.	TGTGCCAGCAGTCGCAGGGGGTCAGGGGGCAGGACTGAAGCTTTCTTT	CASSRRGSGGRTEAFF
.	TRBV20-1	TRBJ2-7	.	TGCAGTGTACAGGAGTCCTACGAGCAGTACTTC	CSVQESYEQYF